Below are 14 T cell receptor beta chains sequenced from a single sample in a study of blood T cell repertoires in COVID-19. TCRdb keeps only in-frame clones here, not all; method: immunoSEQ multiplex PCR. The sample lists about 380,000 clones, 70% to 90% seen once, with 1.2% in the top ten. The sequenced sample consisted of PBMCs or T cells enriched from blood (not recorded which). The receptors were gathered from a woman between 18 and 29 years old who had recovered from COVID-19.

The rearrangement links TRBV20-1 to TRBJ1-1, with 7 bases lining up with TRBD1. Trimming at V came to 3 bases and at J to 7 bases, leaving 8 bases not matched to a gene. CDR3 size: 13 residues. Germline V CDR1 and CDR2: DFQATT, SNEGSKA (reference sequence). The CDR3 DNA follows: TGCAGTGCTAGTCCAGGGGGTGGCGGTGAAGCTTTCTTT. Translated, it gives CSASPGGGGEAFF.

The chain uses TRBV19 and TRBJ2-7; tentative D call: TRBD1 (6 bases). This CDR3 has 14 residues. Germline CDR1 and CDR2: LNHDA and SQIVND (reference sequence). The V gene lost 1 base and the J gene lost 2 bases, with 9 bases spanning the gap. CDR3 in amino acids: CASSIGEGAYEQYF. DNA of the CDR3: TGTGCCAGTAGTATAGGAGAGGGGGCCTACGAGCAGTACTTC. Full variable domain (outside the CDR3, taken from reference TRBV19 and TRBJ2-7): DGGITQSPKYLFRKEGQNVTLSCEQNLNHDAMYWYRQDPGQGLRLIYYSQIVNDFQKGDIAEGYSVSREKKESFPLTVTSAQKNPTAFYLCASSIGEGAYEQYFGPGTRLTVT.

This clone was detected a few times. The chain couples TRBV9 to TRBJ1-4, with D possibly being TRBD1 (5 bases). The germline V gene has CDR1 SGDLS and CDR2 YYNGEE. Trimming took off 0 bases at V and 6 bases at J, with 15 bases between the two ends. The CDR3 spans 16 residues. CDR3 nucleotides: TGTGCCAGCAGCGTAGGGTCAGGGCAGGCGGATGAAAAACTGTTTTTT. Translating it yields CASSVGSGQADEKLFF.

The chain recombines TRBV4-3 with TRBJ1-2; 8 bases line up with TRBD1. Germline values: CDR1 LGHNA, CDR2 YSLEER. The CDR3 contains 14 residues. V lost 4 bases and J lost 4; bases outside the gene matches: 5. The CDR3 DNA is TGCGCCAGCAGCCCCGGAGGACAGGGCTATGGCTACACCTTC. Its protein product is CASSPGGQGYGYTF.

V and J are TRBV18 and TRBJ1-1, with D possibly being TRBD1 (5 bases). CDR1 is KGHSH and CDR2 is LQKENI in the germline V gene. V dropped 6 bases and J dropped 7 bases, with 12 bases sitting between them. The CDR3 has 12 residues. The CDR3 spells CASSPPTVEAFF. CDR3 sequence (DNA): TGTGCCAGCTCGCCCCCGACAGTTGAAGCTTTCTTT.

Here the CDR3 DNA reads TGCAGTGCTAGTCTCTTCAGCTCCTACAATGAGCAGTTCTTC. This translates into CSASLFSSYNEQFF. The chain joins TRBV20-1 to TRBJ2-1; D gene uncertain. V was pared by 3 bases and J by 0 bases, with 9 bases between. This CDR3 region has 14 residues. Germline CDR1 DFQATT, CDR2 SNEGSKA (reference sequence).

This clone was observed once. V is TRBV6-5 and J is TRBJ1-1, with D hard to call. V lost 8 bases and J lost 4, with 14 bases in between. The length of the CDR3 is 13 residues. Per the germline V gene, CDR1 is MNHEY and CDR2 is SVGAGI. CDR3 sequence: CASLLRRVTEAFF. The CDR3 DNA reads TGTGCCAGCCTTTTGAGGAGGGTCACTGAAGCTTTCTTT.

The chain uses TRBV24-1 and TRBJ2-1; TRBD2 aligns across 9 bases. V trimming: 0 bases; J trimming: 6 bases; junction bases outside the gene matches: 8. This CDR3 is 17 amino acids long. Germline values: CDR1 KGHDR, CDR2 SFDVKD. The CDR3 DNA reads as TGTGCCACCAGTGATTTGATGGCTAGCGGGGCGACCAATGAGCAGTTCTTC. Amino acids: CATSDLMASGATNEQFF.

This rearrangement joins TRBV9 to TRBJ1-2; 7 bases are a match to TRBD1. J gave up 8 bases and V 5 bases, and 9 bases lay outside the gene matches. Per germline, CDR1 SGDLS and CDR2 YYNGEE. The CDR3 contains 13 residues. CDR3 sequence reads: CASRPTGDGGYTF. The CDR3 DNA reads as TGTGCCAGCAGGCCCACAGGGGACGGAGGCTACACCTTC.

V usage is TRBV10-3 and J usage is TRBJ1-1, with D tentatively TRBD1 (5 bases). The CDR3 runs to 15 residues. V gave up 2 bases and J gave up 5 bases, with 15 bases separating them. The germline V gene encodes CDR1 ENHRY and CDR2 SYGVKD. In nucleotides, the CDR3 is TGTGCCATCAGTGAGAGACTGGGGGGGGAGACTGAAGCTTTCTTT. It translates to CAISERLGGETEAFF.

The J gene is TRBJ2-5, the V gene TRBV5-1; D perhaps matches TRBD2 (6 bases). The CDR3 extends over 14 amino acids. Germline CDR1 reads SGHRS; CDR2 reads YFSETQ. V was cut by 3 bases and J by 4 bases, with 13 bases left in between. For the CDR3, the DNA is TGCGCCAGCAGCTCGGGGGTGAGGGGAGAGACCCAGTACTTC. It encodes CASSSGVRGETQYF.

The chain joins TRBV28 to TRBJ2-1; 10 bases fit TRBD2. This CDR3 has 13 amino acids. Trimming at V came to 7 bases and at J to 4 bases, leaving 1 base not matched to a gene. CDR1 is MDHEN, CDR2 SYDVKM, per germline. This CDR3 reads CASTSGGYNEQFF. CDR3 nucleotide sequence: TGTGCCAGCACTAGCGGGGGTTACAATGAGCAGTTCTTC.

This chain links TRBV30 with TRBJ1-2; the match to TRBD1 covers 7 bases. This CDR3 has 16 residues. The germline V gene encodes CDR1 GTSNPN and CDR2 SVGIG (reference sequence). After removal of 1 base from V and 4 bases from J, the junction contained 12 bases not matched to a gene. CDR3 loop: CAWSADRVGTGYGYTF. In DNA, the CDR3 is TGTGCCTGGAGTGCCGACAGGGTTGGTACCGGCTATGGCTACACCTTC.

This sequence joins TRBV10-3 and TRBJ2-1; 10 bases match TRBD1. This CDR3 has 13 residues. V was pared by 4 bases and J by 9 bases, with 3 bases of the junction left unmatched. CDR1 is ENHRY, CDR2 SYGVKD, per germline. Here the CDR3 DNA reads TGTGCCATCAGTGGACAGGGGGCGGGTGAGCAGTTCTTC. Amino acid sequence: CAISGQGAGEQFF.